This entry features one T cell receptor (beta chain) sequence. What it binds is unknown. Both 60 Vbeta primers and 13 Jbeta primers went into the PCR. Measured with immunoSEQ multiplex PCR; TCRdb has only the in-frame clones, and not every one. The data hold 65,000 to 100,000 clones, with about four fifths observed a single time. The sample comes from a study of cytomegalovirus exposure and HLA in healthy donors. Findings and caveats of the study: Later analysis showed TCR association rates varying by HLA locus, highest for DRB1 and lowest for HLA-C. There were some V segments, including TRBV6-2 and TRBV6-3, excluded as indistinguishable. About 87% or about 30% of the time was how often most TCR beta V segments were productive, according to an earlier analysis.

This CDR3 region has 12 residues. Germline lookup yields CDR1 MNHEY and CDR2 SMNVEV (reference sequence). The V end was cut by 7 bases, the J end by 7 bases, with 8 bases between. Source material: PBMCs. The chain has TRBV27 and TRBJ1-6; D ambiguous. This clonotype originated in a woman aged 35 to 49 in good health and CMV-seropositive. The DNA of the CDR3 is TGTGCCAGCACCTCGGTGAATTCACCCCTCCACTTT. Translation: CASTSVNSPLHF.